The present T cell receptor beta chain was sequenced within a study of blood T cell repertoires in COVID-19. Turning to the study itself: COVID-19 samples collected from the United States, Italy and Spain covered acute and convalescent phases.

In the study's own analysis: Reference gene primer amplification in the assay estimated nucleated cell counts. Data came from immunoSEQ multiplex PCR; TCRdb stores just in-frame clones and leaves some out. The DNA gave D and trimming, while V, J and clone size come from that table. The sample lists more than 95,000 clones, 88% occurring once. Germline-derived CDR1 and CDR2 are SGHRS and YFSETQ. Trimming took 0 bases from V and 5 from J, leaving 6 bases between them. The CDR3 totals 12 residues. The sequencing sample was made of peripheral blood. This chain uses TRBV5-1 with TRBJ2-7, with D possibly being TRBD2 (5 bases). This TCR was sampled from a human donor in a cohort sampled during active COVID-19. CDR3 sequence (DNA): TGCGCCAGCAGCTTGGTCGGGAACGAGCAGTACTTC. Encoded protein: CASSLVGNEQYF.